This entry concerns a single T cell receptor beta chain. The antigen is unknown. The CDR3 has 19 amino acids. Trimming cost V 0 bases and J 3 bases; bases outside gene matches: 8. Germline V gives CDR1 LNHNV, CDR2 YYDKDF (reference sequence). This sample is part of a study of shared clonotypes between healthy human individuals. A CD45RA-negative memory subset and a CD45RA+ naive subset were separated from the CD4+ cells. Study outcomes and limitations: Clonotypes shared by all four donors outscored non-shared clonotypes in generation probability. Richness estimates generally favored naive over memory subsets.

The table came from immunoSEQ multiplex PCR; TCRdb's copy has only in-frame clones and leaves some out. The sample consists of 1,400,000 or so clones, approximately 98.5% of them appearing once. The origin of this receptor is a man aged 25-40 years in good health. The sample consisted of naive CD4+ T cells sorted from blood. As for subset: CD45RA+ positively selected. The gene calls are TRBV15 and TRBJ2-3, with 14 positions matching TRBD2. CDR3 protein: CATSRDWGLAGEITDTQYF. The CDR3 DNA reads as TGTGCCACCAGCAGAGATTGGGGACTAGCGGGAGAAATAACAGATACGCAGTATTTT.